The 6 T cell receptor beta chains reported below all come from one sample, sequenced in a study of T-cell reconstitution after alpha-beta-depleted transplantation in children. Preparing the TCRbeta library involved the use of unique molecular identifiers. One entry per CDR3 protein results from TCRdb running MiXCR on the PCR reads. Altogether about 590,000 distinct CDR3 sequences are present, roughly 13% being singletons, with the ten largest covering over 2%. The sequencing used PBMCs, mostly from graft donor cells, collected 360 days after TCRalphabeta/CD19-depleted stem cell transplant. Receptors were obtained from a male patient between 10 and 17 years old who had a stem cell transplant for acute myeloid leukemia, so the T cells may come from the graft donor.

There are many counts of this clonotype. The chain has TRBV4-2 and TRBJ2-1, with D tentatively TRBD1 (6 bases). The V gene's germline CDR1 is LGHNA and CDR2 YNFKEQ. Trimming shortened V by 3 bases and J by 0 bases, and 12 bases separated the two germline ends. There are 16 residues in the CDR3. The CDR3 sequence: CASSQARGSSYNEQFF. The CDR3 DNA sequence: TGTGCCAGCAGCCAGGCCAGGGGTAGCTCCTACAATGAGCAGTTCTTC.

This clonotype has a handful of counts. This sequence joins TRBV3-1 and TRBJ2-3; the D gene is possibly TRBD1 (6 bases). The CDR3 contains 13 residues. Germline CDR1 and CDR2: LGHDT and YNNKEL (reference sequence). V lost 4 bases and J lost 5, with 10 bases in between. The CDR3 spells CASSRQVQDTQYF. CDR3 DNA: TGTGCCAGCAGCCGACAGGTTCAAGATACGCAGTATTTT.

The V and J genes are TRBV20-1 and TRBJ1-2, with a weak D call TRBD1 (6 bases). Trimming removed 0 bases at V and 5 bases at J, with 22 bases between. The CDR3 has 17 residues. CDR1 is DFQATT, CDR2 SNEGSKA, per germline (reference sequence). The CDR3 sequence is CSARDRRGGHEGYGYTF. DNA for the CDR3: TGCAGTGCTAGAGATCGCAGGGGCGGACACGAGGGGTATGGCTACACCTTC.

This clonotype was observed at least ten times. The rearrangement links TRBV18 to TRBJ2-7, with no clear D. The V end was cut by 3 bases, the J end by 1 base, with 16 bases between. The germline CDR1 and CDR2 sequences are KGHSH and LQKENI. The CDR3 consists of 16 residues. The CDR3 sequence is CASSPIRLRSSYEQYF. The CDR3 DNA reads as TGTGCCAGCTCACCGATTCGCCTACGGTCATCCTACGAGCAGTACTTC.

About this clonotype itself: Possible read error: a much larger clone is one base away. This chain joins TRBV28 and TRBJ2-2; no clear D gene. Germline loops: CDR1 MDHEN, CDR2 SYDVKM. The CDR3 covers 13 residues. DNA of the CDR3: TGTGCCAGCATGAAGGATTTCACCTGGGAGCTGTTTTTT. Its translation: CASMKDFTWELFF. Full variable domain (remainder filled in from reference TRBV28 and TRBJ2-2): DVKVTQSSRYLVKRTGEKVFLECVQDMDHENMFWYRQDPGLGLRLIYFSYDVKMKEKGDIPEGYSVSREKKERFSLILESASTNQTSMYLCASMKDFTWELFFGEGSRLTVL.

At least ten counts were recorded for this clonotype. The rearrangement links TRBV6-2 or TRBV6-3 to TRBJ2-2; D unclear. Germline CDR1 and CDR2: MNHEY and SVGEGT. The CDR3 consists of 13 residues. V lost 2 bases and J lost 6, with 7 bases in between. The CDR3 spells CASSYTAPGELFF. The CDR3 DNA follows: TGTGCCAGCAGTTACACAGCCCCCGGGGAGCTGTTTTTT.